These 8 T cell receptor beta chains share one sample of origin, sequenced in a study of blood T cell repertoires in COVID-19. TCRdb's table, derived via immunoSEQ multiplex PCR, lists solely in-frame clones and lacks some. The sample has about 200,000 clones, around nine tenths seen once. Input material: peripheral blood. These TCRs come from a woman aged 40 to 49 who had recovered from COVID-19.

The chain employs TRBV9 and TRBJ1-1; D is ambiguous. Per the germline V gene, CDR1 is SGDLS and CDR2 is YYNGEE. The CDR3 length is 14 residues. V dropped 0 bases and J dropped 1 base, with 7 bases sitting between them. CDR3 in DNA: TGTGCCAGCAGCGTAGCCCACACGAACACTGAAGCTTTCTTT. As protein: CASSVAHTNTEAFF.

This chain joins TRBV4-3 and TRBJ1-2; the D gene is possibly TRBD1 (6 bases). Trimming cost V 5 bases and J 8 bases, with 18 bases left between them. The CDR3 contains 14 residues. Germline-derived CDR1 and CDR2 are LGHNA and YSLEER. The CDR3 nucleotides are TGCGCCAGCAGCTCGGACAGCAAATTTACGGGCTACACCTTC. Its protein product is CASSSDSKFTGYTF.

The rearrangement uses TRBV5-4 and TRBJ2-1, with a weak D call TRBD2 (6 bases). Trimming removed 1 base from V and 10 bases from J, with 12 bases in between. CDR1 SGHNT and CDR2 YYREEE come from the germline V gene (reference sequence). CDR3 length: 13 residues. The CDR3 here is CASSLTGSWEQFF. CDR3 in DNA: TGTGCCAGCAGCTTGACCGGGAGTTGGGAGCAGTTCTTC.

The gene calls are TRBV10-3 and TRBJ1-5, with D possibly being TRBD1 (5 bases). Germline-derived CDR1 and CDR2 are ENHRY and SYGVKD. The CDR3 is 13 residues long. V was trimmed by 11 bases and J by 2 bases, leaving 13 bases between them. The CDR3 spells CAAGEVGNQPQHF. The CDR3 bases are TGTGCCGCGGGGGAGGTTGGCAATCAGCCCCAGCATTTT.

The chain joins TRBV7-2 to TRBJ2-1; 9 bases are shared with TRBD2. CDR3 length equals 18 residues. With 5 bases clipped from V and 4 bases from J, the junction kept 15 bases outside the gene matches. Germline lookup yields CDR1 SGHTA and CDR2 FQGNSA. The CDR3 sequence: CASSNTWELAGIYNEQFF. The CDR3 DNA reads TGTGCCAGCAGCAATACCTGGGAGCTAGCGGGAATTTACAATGAGCAGTTCTTC.

The chain carries TRBV28 and TRBJ2-3; D perhaps matches TRBD1 (7 bases). Germline lookup yields CDR1 MDHEN and CDR2 SYDVKM. V lost 1 base and J lost 4, with 15 bases in between. CDR3 size: 16 residues. Here the CDR3 DNA reads TGTGCCAGCAGTTTATTTGGTCAGGGGGGATCAGATACGCAGTATTTT. Translating it yields CASSLFGQGGSDTQYF. The full variable domain, in which reference TRBV28 and TRBJ2-3 provide the parts outside the CDR3, is DVKVTQSSRYLVKRTGEKVFLECVQDMDHENMFWYRQDPGLGLRLIYFSYDVKMKEKGDIPEGYSVSREKKERFSLILESASTNQTSMYLCASSLFGQGGSDTQYFGPGTRLTVL.

J is TRBJ1-1 and V is TRBV11-1; 8 bases match TRBD1. V was clipped by 6 bases and J by 8 bases; unmatched bases: 8. CDR1 is SGHAT and CDR2 is FQDESV in the germline V gene (reference sequence). This CDR3 contains 13 residues. Here the CDR3 DNA reads TGTGCCAGCAGTCCCGGGACAGGTGACGAAGCTTTCTTT. Translated: CASSPGTGDEAFF.

This chain connects TRBV15 to TRBJ1-1; 8 bases fit TRBD1. CDR1 LNHNV and CDR2 YYDKDF come from the germline V gene (reference sequence). This CDR3 comprises 15 residues. V dropped 5 bases and J dropped 1; count of bases not matched to a gene: 6. The CDR3 loop reads CATSLGTGTNTEAFF. In nucleotides, the CDR3 is TGTGCCACCAGCCTTGGGACAGGCACGAACACTGAAGCTTTCTTT.